A selection of T cell receptor beta chains follows, all from one sample in a study of T cell changes during pregnancy in multiple sclerosis. The repertoire was sequenced with immunoSEQ multiplex PCR; TCRdb's copy has only in-frame clones and lacks some. The data contain more than 45,000 clones, roughly 93% of them singletons. Specimen: CD8+ T cells from peripheral blood mononuclear cells, collected in the second trimester of pregnancy. The receptor set was obtained from a female donor with multiple sclerosis, enrolled in a pregnancy study. Each CDR3 is given with its conserved first and last residue. Each record gives: J gene, V gene, clone size, D gene, CDR3 protein, CDR3 DNA. A D gene is named only where the DNA matches it firmly. Some rows mark clone size as missing; the rest say once, few, many or name a class of expanded clone.

TRBJ2-5	TRBV5-4	NA	NA	CASSLRGAETQYF	TGTGCCAGCAGCTTGCGGGGGGCTGAGACCCAGTACTTC
TRBJ1-1	TRBV6-1	NA	NA	CASSTQTTEAFF	TGTGCCAGCAGCACCCAGACAACTGAAGCTTTCTTT
TRBJ1-1	TRBV4-2	NA	TRBD1	CASSLTGGKTEAFF	TGTGCCAGCAGCCTGACAGGGGGAAAAACTGAAGCTTTCTTT
TRBJ2-7	TRBV27	NA	TRBD1	CASSLSGTGNPEQYF	TGTGCCAGCAGTTTATCGGGGACAGGGAACCCCGAGCAGTACTTC
TRBJ1-2	TRBV6-1	NA	TRBD1	CASSEEAGGTYGYTF	TGTGCCAGCAGTGAAGAGGCAGGGGGGACCTATGGCTACACCTTC
TRBJ2-5	TRBV18	once	NA	CASSPGHPGQETQYF	TGTGCCAGCTCACCCGGACACCCCGGCCAAGAGACCCAGTACTTC
TRBJ2-7	TRBV5-4	NA	NA	CASSLVQGGAYEQYF	TGTGCCAGCAGCTTGGTACAGGGTGGGGCCTACGAGCAGTACTTC
TRBJ2-2	TRBV27	NA	NA	CASSFSHRAPPGELFF	TGTGCCAGCAGTTTTTCTCACAGGGCTCCGCCCGGGGAGCTGTTTTTT
TRBJ2-7	TRBV27	NA	NA	CASSLAASYEQYF	TGTGCCAGCAGTTTAGCGGCCTCCTACGAGCAGTACTTC
TRBJ2-7	TRBV7-9	NA	TRBD2	CASSPTSGEEQYF	TGTGCCAGCAGCCCGACTAGCGGGGAAGAGCAGTACTTC
TRBJ1-1	TRBV4-2	NA	NA	CASSQLPAGFESGTEAFF	TGTGCCAGCAGCCAGCTCCCTGCAGGGTTTGAATCAGGCACTGAAGCTTTCTTT
TRBJ2-7	TRBV7-9	NA	TRBD2	CASSSTGGTSGSRSYEQYF	TGTGCCAGCAGCTCTACCGGGGGGACTAGCGGCAGTCGCTCCTACGAGCAGTACTTC
TRBJ2-7	TRBV7-9	NA	NA	CASSFGGEQYF	TGTGCCAGCAGCTTCGGGGGCGAGCAGTACTTC
TRBJ2-3	TRBV7-9	NA	TRBD1	CASSYSGTGSTDTQYF	TGTGCCAGCAGTTACTCCGGGACAGGGTCCACAGATACGCAGTATTTT
TRBJ2-2	TRBV9	NA	NA	CASSGSGTGELFF	TGTGCCAGCAGCGGCTCGGGAACCGGGGAGCTGTTTTTT
TRBJ2-2	TRBV11-1	NA	TRBD1	CASSLTGGQSTGELFF	TGTGCCAGCAGCTTAACAGGGGGGCAGAGCACCGGGGAGCTGTTTTTT
TRBJ2-7	TRBV6-1	NA	NA	CASKGGGSAYEQYF	TGTGCCAGCAAGGGAGGAGGGTCGGCCTACGAGCAGTACTTC
TRBJ1-1	TRBV9	once	TRBD1	CASSVAGTGATEAFF	TGTGCCAGCAGCGTAGCGGGGACAGGGGCCACTGAAGCTTTCTTT
TRBJ1-2	TRBV2	NA	TRBD1	CASSSSSGTGDGYTF	TGTGCCAGCAGTTCGAGCTCCGGGACAGGGGACGGCTACACCTTC
TRBJ2-1	TRBV5-1	NA	NA	CASSFPPGGGPYNEQFF	TGCGCCAGCAGCTTCCCCCCCGGCGGGGGCCCCTACAATGAGCAGTTCTTC
TRBJ2-7	TRBV5-1	once	TRBD1	CASSLVGRRTGPGEQYF	TGCGCCAGCAGCTTGGTGGGGCGGAGGACAGGGCCGGGAGAGCAGTACTTC
TRBJ1-1	TRBV4-1	NA	NA	CASSQDRGILEAFF	TGCGCCAGCAGCCAAGACAGGGGTATCCTTGAAGCTTTCTTT
TRBJ1-1	TRBV9	NA	TRBD1	CASSVGRGQGSLNTEAFF	TGTGCCAGCAGCGTAGGACGGGGACAGGGGAGTTTGAACACTGAAGCTTTCTTT
TRBJ1-1	TRBV9	NA	NA	CASSPEGGDTEAFF	TGTGCCAGCAGCCCCGAAGGGGGGGACACTGAAGCTTTCTTT
TRBJ2-7	TRBV5-4	NA	NA	CASSLEPTTLGADEQYF	TGTGCCAGCAGCTTGGAGCCGACCACTTTGGGGGCTGACGAGCAGTACTTC
TRBJ2-7	TRBV19	NA	TRBD1	CASSPTGGYEQYF	TGTGCCAGTAGTCCCACAGGGGGCTACGAGCAGTACTTC
TRBJ2-1	TRBV19	once	NA	CASSMWLADNYNEQFF	TGTGCCAGTAGTATGTGGCTAGCAGATAACTACAATGAGCAGTTCTTC
TRBJ1-1	TRBV28	once	NA	CASSAIGQPNTEAFF	TGTGCCAGCAGTGCTATCGGACAGCCGAACACTGAAGCTTTCTTT
TRBJ2-1	TRBV10-3	NA	NA	CAISESNLREEQFF	TGTGCCATCAGTGAGTCTAATTTAAGAGAAGAGCAGTTCTTC